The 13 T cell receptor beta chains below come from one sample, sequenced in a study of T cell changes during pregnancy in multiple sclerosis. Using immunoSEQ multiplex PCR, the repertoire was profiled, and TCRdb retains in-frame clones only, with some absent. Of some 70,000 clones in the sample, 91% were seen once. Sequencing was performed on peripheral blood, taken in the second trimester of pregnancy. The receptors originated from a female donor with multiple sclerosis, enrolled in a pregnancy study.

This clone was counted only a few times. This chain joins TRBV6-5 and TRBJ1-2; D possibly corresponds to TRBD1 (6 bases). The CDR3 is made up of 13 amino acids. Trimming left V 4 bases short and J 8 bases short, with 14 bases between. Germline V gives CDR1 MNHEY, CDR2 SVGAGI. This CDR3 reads CASSSGGGRGYTF. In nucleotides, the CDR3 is TGTGCCAGCAGTTCTGGGGGGGGGCGAGGCTACACCTTC.

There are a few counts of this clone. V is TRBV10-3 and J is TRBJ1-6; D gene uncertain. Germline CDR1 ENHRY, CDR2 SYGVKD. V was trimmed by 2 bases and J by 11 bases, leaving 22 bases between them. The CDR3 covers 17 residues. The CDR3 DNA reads TGTGCCATCAGTGAGCCTAGTCTCATGCAATCGGATGCACCCCTCCACTTT. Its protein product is CAISEPSLMQSDAPLHF.

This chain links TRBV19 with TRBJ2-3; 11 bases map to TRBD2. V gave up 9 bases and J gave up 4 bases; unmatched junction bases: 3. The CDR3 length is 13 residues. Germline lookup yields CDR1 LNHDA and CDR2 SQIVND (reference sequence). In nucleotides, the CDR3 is TGTGCCAGCGGTAGCGGGGGGGCAGATACGCAGTATTTT. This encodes CASGSGGADTQYF.

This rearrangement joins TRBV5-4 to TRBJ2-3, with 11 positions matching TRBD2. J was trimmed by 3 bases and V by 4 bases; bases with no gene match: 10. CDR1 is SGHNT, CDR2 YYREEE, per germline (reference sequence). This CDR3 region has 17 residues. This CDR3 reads CASSALLAGGVTDTQYF. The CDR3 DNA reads TGTGCCAGCAGCGCGCTGCTAGCGGGGGGAGTAACAGATACGCAGTATTTT.

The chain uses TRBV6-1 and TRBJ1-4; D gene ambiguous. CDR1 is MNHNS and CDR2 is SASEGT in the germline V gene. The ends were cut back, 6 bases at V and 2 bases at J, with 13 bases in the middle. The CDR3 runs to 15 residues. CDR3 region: CASRGWGGTNEKLFF. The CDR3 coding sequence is TGTGCCAGCAGGGGATGGGGAGGCACTAATGAAAAACTGTTTTTT.

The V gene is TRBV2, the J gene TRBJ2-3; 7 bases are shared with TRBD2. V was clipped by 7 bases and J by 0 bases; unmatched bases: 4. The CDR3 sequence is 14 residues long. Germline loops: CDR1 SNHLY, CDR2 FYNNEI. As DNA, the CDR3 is TGTGCCAGCATTATGGGGGGGAGCACAGATACGCAGTATTTT. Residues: CASIMGGSTDTQYF.

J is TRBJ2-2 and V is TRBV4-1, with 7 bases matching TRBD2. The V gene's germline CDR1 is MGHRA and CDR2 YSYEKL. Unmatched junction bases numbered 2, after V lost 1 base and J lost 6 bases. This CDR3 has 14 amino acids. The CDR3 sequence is CASSQVRGAGELFF. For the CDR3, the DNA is TGCGCCAGCAGCCAAGTACGGGGGGCCGGGGAGCTGTTTTTT.

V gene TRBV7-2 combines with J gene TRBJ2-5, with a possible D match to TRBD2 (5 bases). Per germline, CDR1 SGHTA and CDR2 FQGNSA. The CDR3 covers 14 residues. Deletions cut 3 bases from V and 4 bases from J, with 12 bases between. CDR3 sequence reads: CASSFRSGPETQYF. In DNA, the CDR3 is TGTGCCAGCAGCTTCCGGAGCGGCCCAGAGACCCAGTACTTC.

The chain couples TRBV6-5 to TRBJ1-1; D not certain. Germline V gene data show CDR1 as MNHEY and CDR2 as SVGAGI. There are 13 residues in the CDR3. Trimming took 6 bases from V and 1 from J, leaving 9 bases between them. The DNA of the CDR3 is TGTGCCAGCAGCTTCAGGCGGAACACTGAAGCTTTCTTT. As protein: CASSFRRNTEAFF.

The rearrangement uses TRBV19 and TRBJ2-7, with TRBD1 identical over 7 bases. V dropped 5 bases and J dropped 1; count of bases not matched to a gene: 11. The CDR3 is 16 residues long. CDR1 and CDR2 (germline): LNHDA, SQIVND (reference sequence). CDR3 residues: CASSDPGTDGSYEQYF. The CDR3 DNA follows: TGTGCCAGTAGTGACCCCGGGACAGATGGGTCCTACGAGCAGTACTTC.

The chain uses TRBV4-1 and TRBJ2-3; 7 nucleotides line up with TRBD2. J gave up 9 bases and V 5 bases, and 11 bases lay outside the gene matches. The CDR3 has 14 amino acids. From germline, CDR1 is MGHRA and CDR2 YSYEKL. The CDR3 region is CASSGGEGSGTQYF. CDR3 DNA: TGCGCCAGCAGCGGGGGGGAGGGTTCAGGGACGCAGTATTTT.

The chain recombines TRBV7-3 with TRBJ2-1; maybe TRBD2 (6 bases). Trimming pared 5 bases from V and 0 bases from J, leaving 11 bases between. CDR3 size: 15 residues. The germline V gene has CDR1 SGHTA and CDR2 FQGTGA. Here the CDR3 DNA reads TGTGCCAGCAGCCGGGACTCCAGCTCCTACAATGAGCAGTTCTTC. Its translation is CASSRDSSSYNEQFF.

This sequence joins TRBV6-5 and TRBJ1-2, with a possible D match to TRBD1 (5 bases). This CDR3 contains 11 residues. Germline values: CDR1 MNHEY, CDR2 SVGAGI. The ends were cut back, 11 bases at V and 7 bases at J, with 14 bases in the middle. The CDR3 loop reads CAVSGGLGYTF. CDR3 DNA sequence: TGTGCCGTCAGCGGGGGACTTGGCTACACCTTC.